This TCR beta chain is from a study of blood T cell repertoires in COVID-19. Study background: Sources were T cells, B-cell-depleted T cells, or PBMCs; the material itself was cDNA or gDNA.

Repertoires were generated with immunoSEQ multiplex PCR, while TCRdb's copy carries only in-frame clones and drops some. The sample consists of about 240,000 clones, about nine tenths of them appearing once. The CDR3 spans 12 residues. Trimming took 3 bases from V and 13 from J; bases not matched to a gene: 8. Germline V CDR1 and CDR2: SNHLY, FYNNEI. This chain links TRBV2 with TRBJ2-7; 8 nucleotides line up with TRBD2. The sample taken for sequencing was peripheral blood. This receptor was identified in a man between 60 and 75 years old who had recovered from COVID-19. The CDR3 DNA reads as TGTGCCAGCAGTGAGTCGGGGGGGCCAGCATACTTC. Translation: CASSESGGPAYF.